A single sample is the source of the 14 T cell receptor beta chains below, sequenced in a study of CD8 T cells in Susac syndrome. After extraction with the RNeasy kit, about 0.45 to 1 ug of the RNA was reverse transcribed using random hexamers. One entry per CDR3 protein, called by TCRdb with MiXCR from the immunoSEQ multiplex PCR reads. The table lists about 130,000 distinct CDR3 sequences, 85% to 95% of them singletons. Sequences were obtained from CD8+ T cells from PBMCs. Every receptor here comes from a human donor with Susac syndrome.

With respect to this clonotype: The junction departs from germline at one end; a sequencing error may be responsible. The chain employs TRBV7-6 and TRBJ2-7; D call uncertain. Germline V gives CDR1 SGHVS, CDR2 FNYEAQ. The CDR3 spans 13 residues. The CDR3 DNA reads TGTGCCAGCAGCTTAGAACTTTCCTTCGAGCAGTACTTC. Its protein product is CASSLELSFEQYF. The variable domain in full, with the rest retrieved from reference TRBV7-6 and TRBJ2-7, is GAGVSQSPRYKVTKRGQDVALRCDPISGHVSLYWYRQALGQGPEFLTYFNYEAQQDKSGLPNDRFSAERPEGSISTLTIQRTEQRDSAMYRCASSLELSFEQYFGPGTRLTVT.

This rearrangement joins TRBV12-3 or TRBV12-4 to TRBJ2-7; D remains ambiguous. This CDR3 has 13 amino acids. CDR3 amino acids: CAPCSRRSTEQYF. The CDR3 region has the DNA TGTGCTCCGTGCAGCCGACGCTCCACCGAGCAGTACTTC.

The V call is TRBV7-2, the J call TRBJ2-1, with no clear D. Germline V gene data show CDR1 as SGHTA and CDR2 as FQGNSA. There are 14 residues in the CDR3. Trimming cost V 1 base and J 3 bases, with 7 bases left between them. The CDR3 sequence: CASSLGIYYNEQFF. In nucleotides, the CDR3 is TGTGCCAGCAGCTTAGGGATCTACTACAATGAGCAGTTCTTC. Supplemented by reference TRBV7-2 and TRBJ2-1, the full variable domain reads GAGVSQSPSNKVTEKGKDVELRCDPISGHTALYWYRQSLGQGLEFLIYFQGNSAPDKSGLPSDRFSAERTGGSVSTLTIQRTQQEDSAVYLCASSLGIYYNEQFFGPGTRLTVL.

This chain joins TRBV20-1 and TRBJ2-1, with TRBD2 identical over 8 bases. The CDR3 has 15 amino acids. After removal of 3 bases from V and 6 bases from J, the junction contained 10 bases not matched to a gene. Per germline, CDR1 DFQATT and CDR2 SNEGSKA (reference sequence). The DNA of the CDR3 is TGCAGTGCTAGCACCCGAGCGGGAGACGGCAATGAGCAGTTCTTC. It specifies CSASTRAGDGNEQFF.

V gene TRBV29-1 combines with J gene TRBJ2-1, with D perhaps matching TRBD2 (5 bases). Trimming took off 8 bases at V and 3 bases at J, with 14 bases between the two ends. The length of the CDR3 is 13 residues. CDR1 and CDR2 from the germline V gene are SQVTM and ANQGSEA. This CDR3 reads CSSETGGYNEQFF. The CDR3, as DNA: TGCAGCTCCGAAACTGGAGGCTACAATGAGCAGTTCTTC.

The rearrangement uses TRBV5-8 and TRBJ2-2; TRBD2 agrees at 7 bases. Germline V gives CDR1 SGHTS, CDR2 YDEGEE. This CDR3 contains 17 residues. The V gene end was trimmed by 1 base and the J gene end by 0 bases; junction bases not matched to a gene: 6. The CDR3 reads CASSLSLGLANTGELFF. In nucleotides, the CDR3 is TGTGCCAGCAGCTTGAGTTTAGGACTAGCGAACACCGGGGAGCTGTTTTTT.

The chain employs TRBV6-6 and TRBJ2-1; no definite D call. The CDR3 is 15 amino acids. Trimming cost V 4 bases and J 7 bases, with 17 bases left between them. Germline V lookup: CDR1 MNHNY, CDR2 SVGAGI (reference sequence). CDR3 residues: CASSSSRLSFNEQFF. The DNA of the CDR3 is TGTGCCAGCAGTTCCAGTAGACTGAGTTTTAATGAGCAGTTCTTC.

This chain links TRBV20-1 with TRBJ2-3; D is unresolved. Germline V gene lookup returns CDR1 DFQATT and CDR2 SNEGSKA (reference sequence). CDR3 length: 12 residues. V lost 7 bases and J lost 6, with 14 bases in between. The CDR3 protein is CSGRPSSDTQYF. The CDR3 DNA reads TGCAGTGGTCGGCCTTCTTCGGATACGCAGTATTTT.

This chain uses TRBV14 with TRBJ2-2; tentative D call: TRBD1 (5 bases). Per the germline V gene, CDR1 is SGHDN and CDR2 is FVKESK. Trimming left V 6 bases short and J 10 bases short, with 12 bases between. This CDR3 has 12 residues. Written as DNA, the CDR3 is TGTGCCAGCAGTCCCCAGGGCGCGGAGCTGTTTTTT. Amino acid sequence: CASSPQGAELFF.

This clonotype occurred once. This chain connects TRBV9 to TRBJ2-7, with 7 bases lining up with TRBD1. V lost 0 bases to trimming and J lost 3 bases; unmatched junction nucleotides: 3. Germline lookup yields CDR1 SGDLS and CDR2 YYNGEE. CDR3 size: 14 residues. The CDR3 here is CASSVGDSDYEQYF. For the CDR3, the DNA is TGTGCCAGCAGCGTAGGGGACAGCGACTACGAGCAGTACTTC. Full variable domain (outside the CDR3, taken from reference TRBV9 and TRBJ2-7): DSGVTQTPKHLITATGQRVTLRCSPRSGDLSVYWYQQSLDQGLQFLIQYYNGEERAKGNILERFSAQQFPDLHSELNLSSLELGDSALYFCASSVGDSDYEQYFGPGTRLTVT.

V and J are TRBV7-9 and TRBJ2-5; no firm D call. This CDR3 has 17 amino acids. Between the trimmed V and J ends, which lost 5 bases and 1 base, there was a span of 20 bases. Germline values: CDR1 SEHNR, CDR2 FQNEAQ (reference sequence). CDR3 coding DNA: TGTGCCAGCAGCCCTCAAGGCGGTGTGCAGATCCAAGAGACCCAGTACTTC. Translating gives CASSPQGGVQIQETQYF.

Here the CDR3 reads CASSLVAGQLAKNIQYF. In DNA form, the CDR3 reads TGTGCCAGCAGCTTAGTCGCGGGACAGCTAGCCAAAAACATTCAGTACTTC. The chain joins TRBV11-2 to TRBJ2-4; tentative D call: TRBD1 (7 bases). V was shortened by 1 base and J by 0 bases, with 13 bases between the two germline ends. The CDR3 length is 17 residues. Looked up from germline, CDR1 is SGHAT and CDR2 is FQNNGV.

The rearrangement joins TRBV29-1 to TRBJ2-2, with D possibly matching TRBD2 (5 bases). The ends were cut back, 4 bases at V and 5 bases at J, with 14 bases in the middle. CDR1 and CDR2 (germline): SQVTM, ANQGSEA. CDR3 length: 14 amino acids. CDR3 sequence reads: CSVVPAELTGELFF. The CDR3 DNA sequence: TGCAGCGTTGTTCCAGCGGAACTTACCGGGGAGCTGTTTTTT.

In DNA form, the CDR3 reads TGCGCCAGCAGCCAAGACTCGCCCACCTACGAGCAGTACTTC. This sequence encodes CASSQDSPTYEQYF. The chain carries TRBV4-1 and TRBJ2-7; D gene unclear. This CDR3 has 14 residues. Germline CDR1 is MGHRA and CDR2 is YSYEKL. The germline V and J ends were trimmed by 0 bases and 2 bases, with 8 bases remaining between them.